The present T cell receptor beta chain was sequenced within a study of shared clonotypes between healthy human individuals. Study results and limitations: Only blood was sampled, and tissue TCR repertoires likely differ from blood ones. Limitation of the genetic and exposure-history diversity represented came from the few donors.

Original handling: ImmunoSEQ only sent back junction sequences with no quality scores, so filtering was done differently. Produced via immunoSEQ multiplex PCR; TCRdb's table is partial and in-frame only. V, J and clone size derive from that table, while D and trimming were established from the DNA sequence. The sample gives 300,000 to 400,000 clones, about nine tenths of which show up once; around 16% is in the top ten. Trimming removed 0 bases from V and 3 bases from J; junction bases left unmatched: 14. CDR1 SGHDT and CDR2 YYEEEE come from the germline V gene. This CDR3 spans 18 amino acids. The sample holds one count of this clone. Its antigen remains unidentified.

This receptor was taken from a man younger than 30 in good health. The V gene is TRBV5-6, the J gene TRBJ2-7; 8 positions match TRBD1. The sample was memory CD8+ T cells sorted from blood. Stated subset: CD45RO+ cells pooled with CCR7-negative TemRA cells. CDR3 sequence: CASSLAPFTGQANYEQYF. CDR3 DNA sequence: TGTGCCAGCAGCTTGGCTCCTTTTACGGGACAGGCCAACTACGAGCAGTACTTC.